The clone carrying this TCR beta chain came up once. Alongside a J-beta primer mix, a sample-barcoded 5' primer served in a second PCR lasting about 7 to 12 cycles. TCRdb redid the calling of the 5' RACE reads with MiXCR, one entry per CDR3 protein. There are over a million distinct CDR3 sequences in the sample; approximately 26% occur only once, and around 0.75% lies in the top ten. This entry belongs to a study of blood T cells in healthy people across ages. With 0 bases removed from V and 8 bases from J, the gap between germline ends came to 19 bases. This CDR3 comprises 16 residues. Germline V gene sequence: CDR1 SGHTA, CDR2 FQGTGA. The data also belong to a second study, concerning T cells of mothers and their children.

The receptor's source is a girl aged 2-15 years in good health. This rearrangement joins TRBV7-3 to TRBJ1-2, with D uncertain. The sequenced sample was blood. The CDR3 DNA sequence: TGTGCCAGCAGCTTAACGGCCAACCTGAGGCAGATGGGCTACACCTTC. Protein: CASSLTANLRQMGYTF.